This section outlines one T cell receptor beta chain sequence together with its context. Libraries were prepared by immunoSEQ multiplex PCR; TCRdb keeps only in-frame clonotypes and omits some of them. Of approximately 250,000 clones listed, roughly 83% are singletons. CDR1 and CDR2 from the germline V gene are MDHEN and SYDVKM. This CDR3 is built from 12 residues. The trim removed 4 bases at V and 13 bases at J, leaving 7 bases unmatched. The record originates from a study of blood T cell repertoires in COVID-19. Sequencing was performed on peripheral blood. This TCR came from a man between 60 and 75 years old who had recovered from COVID-19. The chain uses TRBV28 and TRBJ2-1; 7 bases are shared with TRBD2. The CDR3 sequence: CASSWGGGTQFF. CDR3 DNA: TGTGCCAGCAGTTGGGGGGGAGGCACACAGTTCTTC. Full variable domain (missing parts from reference TRBV28 and TRBJ2-1): DVKVTQSSRYLVKRTGEKVFLECVQDMDHENMFWYRQDPGLGLRLIYFSYDVKMKEKGDIPEGYSVSREKKERFSLILESASTNQTSMYLCASSWGGGTQFFGPGTRLTVL.